The 25 T cell receptor beta chains presented below share a single source sample, sequenced in a study of blood T cell repertoires in COVID-19. Sequencing used immunoSEQ multiplex PCR; TCRdb keeps in-frame clones, though not all of them. Of fewer than 300,000 clones listed, 85% to 90% are singletons. Material for sequencing was peripheral blood. The receptors shown here come from a human donor in a cohort sampled during active COVID-19.

The rearrangement uses TRBV18 and TRBJ1-5; D is ambiguous. Germline V gene data show CDR1 as KGHSH and CDR2 as LQKENI. Trimming took 3 bases from V and 7 from J, leaving 13 bases between them. The CDR3 is 14 residues long. The CDR3 nucleotides are TGTGCCAGCTCACCGACTATCGGAGGCCAGCCCCAGCATTTT. It translates to CASSPTIGGQPQHF.

V is TRBV7-3 and J is TRBJ2-5; 7 bases match TRBD2. Germline CDR1 reads SGHTA; CDR2 reads FQGTGA. There are 15 residues in the CDR3. V shed 5 bases, J shed 2 bases, and the junction held 8 bases outside the gene matches. This chain's CDR3 is CASSRLSGAQETQYF. The CDR3 coding sequence is TGTGCCAGCAGCCGCCTGAGCGGGGCGCAAGAGACCCAGTACTTC. Based on the CDR3 plus reference TRBV7-3 and TRBJ2-5, the full variable domain is GAGVSQTPSNKVTEKGKYVELRCDPISGHTALYWYRQSLGQGPEFLIYFQGTGAADDSGLPNDRFFAVRPEGSVSTLKIQRTERGDSAVYLCASSRLSGAQETQYFGPGTRLLVL.

The chain has TRBV28 and TRBJ2-6; D is unclear. The V end was cut by 3 bases, the J end by 0 bases, with 9 bases between. CDR3 size: 16 residues. Germline lookup yields CDR1 MDHEN and CDR2 SYDVKM. The CDR3 bases are TGTGCCAGCAGTTTCTACTCGCTCTCTGGGGCCAACGTCCTGACTTTC. Protein sequence: CASSFYSLSGANVLTF.

The chain has TRBV7-9 and TRBJ1-3; tentative D call: TRBD1 (5 bases). V lost 8 bases and J lost 2, with 10 bases in between. Germline CDR1 SEHNR, CDR2 FQNEAQ (reference sequence). This CDR3 is 13 amino acids long. The CDR3 DNA reads as TGTGCCAGCCGGGGGGGGGCTGGAAACACCATATATTTT. This translates into CASRGGAGNTIYF.

The chain links TRBV6-6 to TRBJ2-3, with TRBD2 matching over 9 bases. The CDR3 totals 15 residues. V lost 6 bases, J lost 0 bases, and 4 bases stayed unmatched. Germline V lookup: CDR1 MNHNY, CDR2 SVGAGI (reference sequence). CDR3 sequence reads: CASRASGTSTDTQYF. The CDR3 coding sequence is TGTGCCAGCAGAGCTAGCGGGACCAGCACAGATACGCAGTATTTT.

J is TRBJ2-1 and V is TRBV11-2, with unresolved D. V shed 6 bases and J shed 10 bases, with 16 bases lying between them. The CDR3 has 13 amino acids. CDR1 is SGHAT, CDR2 FQNNGV, per germline. CDR3 in amino acids: CASRGHFVVEQFF. The CDR3 coding sequence is TGTGCCAGCAGGGGCCACTTCGTTGTAGAGCAGTTCTTC. Full variable domain (rest looked up from reference TRBV11-2 and TRBJ2-1): EAGVAQSPRYKIIEKRQSVAFWCNPISGHATLYWYQQILGQGPKLLIQFQNNGVVDDSQLPKDRFSAERLKGVDSTLKIQPAKLEDSAVYLCASRGHFVVEQFFGPGTRLTVL.

The chain links TRBV2 to TRBJ2-2; 11 bases are a match to TRBD1. CDR1 SNHLY and CDR2 FYNNEI come from the germline V gene. The CDR3 covers 15 residues. V lost 8 bases to trimming and J lost 3 bases; unmatched junction nucleotides: 5. The chain's CDR3 is CASLGTGGYTGELFF. The CDR3, as DNA: TGTGCCAGCTTGGGGACAGGGGGGTACACCGGGGAGCTGTTTTTT. Variable domain in full (rest from reference TRBV2 and TRBJ2-2): EPEVTQTPSHQVTQMGQEVILRCVPISNHLYFYWYRQILGQKVEFLVSFYNNEISEKSEIFDDQFSVERPDGSNFTLKIRSTKLEDSAMYFCASLGTGGYTGELFFGEGSRLTVL.

The V and J genes are TRBV19 and TRBJ2-1, with TRBD2 identical over 10 bases. The germline V gene has CDR1 LNHDA and CDR2 SQIVND (reference sequence). Trimming cost V 4 bases and J 6 bases; bases outside gene matches: 12. CDR3 length: 17 residues. The CDR3 spells CASSSHGSGRRANEQFF. CDR3 nucleotides: TGTGCCAGTAGTAGCCATGGTAGCGGGAGGAGGGCCAATGAGCAGTTCTTC.

This clone has a handful of counts. The gene calls are TRBV7-9 and TRBJ1-5; 7 bases are a match to TRBD1. V gave up 1 base and J gave up 6 bases; unmatched junction bases: 6. There are 15 residues in the CDR3. The germline CDR1 and CDR2 sequences are SEHNR and FQNEAQ (reference sequence). CDR3 amino acids: CASSLGSGGTQPQHF. The CDR3 DNA reads TGTGCCAGCAGCTTAGGGTCAGGGGGAACTCAGCCCCAGCATTTT. Based on the CDR3 plus reference TRBV7-9 and TRBJ1-5, the full variable domain is DTGVSQNPRHKITKRGQNVTFRCDPISEHNRLYWYRQTLGQGPEFLTYFQNEAQLEKSRLLSDRFSAERPKGSFSTLEIQRTEQGDSAMYLCASSLGSGGTQPQHFGDGTRLSIL.

The chain couples TRBV4-3 to TRBJ2-1; D remains unclear. CDR1 and CDR2 (germline): LGHNA, YSLEER. This CDR3 spans 12 amino acids. V was cut by 9 bases and J by 4 bases, with 10 bases left in between. The CDR3 protein is CARTRLYNEQFF. CDR3 coding DNA: TGCGCCAGGACCCGACTTTACAATGAGCAGTTCTTC.

This clone occurred a few times. V usage is TRBV5-1 and J usage is TRBJ2-5, with TRBD2 matching 11 bases. The CDR3 sequence is 15 residues long. CDR1 is SGHRS, CDR2 YFSETQ, per germline. J lost 3 bases, V lost 5 bases, and 6 bases had no gene match. This chain's CDR3 is CASRTSGREEETQYF. The CDR3 DNA reads as TGCGCCAGCAGAACTAGCGGGAGAGAGGAAGAGACCCAGTACTTC. The full variable domain, its missing parts supplied by reference TRBV5-1 and TRBJ2-5, is KAGVTQTPRYLIKTRGQQVTLSCSPISGHRSVSWYQQTPGQGLQFLFEYFSETQRNKGNFPGRFSGRQFSNSRSEMNVSTLELGDSALYLCASRTSGREEETQYFGPGTRLLVL.

This chain connects TRBV6-5 to TRBJ1-2; weak D call: TRBD1 (5 bases). Germline lookup yields CDR1 MNHEY and CDR2 SVGAGI. The CDR3 has 12 residues. The V end was cut by 11 bases, the J end by 0 bases, with 10 bases between. The CDR3 region is CAVGPTNYGYTF. In DNA, the CDR3 is TGTGCCGTGGGGCCTACTAACTATGGCTACACCTTC.

The rearrangement uses TRBV19 and TRBJ2-1; possible D gene TRBD1, 5 bases. Germline V gene data show CDR1 as LNHDA and CDR2 as SQIVND (reference sequence). This CDR3 region has 13 residues. V lost 6 bases and J lost 4, with 10 bases in between. The CDR3 loop is CASRPTVYNEQFF. CDR3 in DNA: TGTGCCAGTAGACCGACAGTATACAATGAGCAGTTCTTC. Full variable domain (missing parts from reference TRBV19 and TRBJ2-1): DGGITQSPKYLFRKEGQNVTLSCEQNLNHDAMYWYRQDPGQGLRLIYYSQIVNDFQKGDIAEGYSVSREKKESFPLTVTSAQKNPTAFYLCASRPTVYNEQFFGPGTRLTVL.

The chain links TRBV19 to TRBJ2-5, with D perhaps TRBD2 (6 bases). Trimming cost V 5 bases and J 2 bases, with 12 bases left between them. CDR3 size: 14 residues. Germline loops: CDR1 LNHDA, CDR2 SQIVND (reference sequence). CDR3 coding DNA: TGTGCCAGTAGTCCTACCGGGACTCAAGAGACCCAGTACTTC. This sequence encodes CASSPTGTQETQYF. Drawing the rest from reference TRBV19 and TRBJ2-5, the complete variable domain is DGGITQSPKYLFRKEGQNVTLSCEQNLNHDAMYWYRQDPGQGLRLIYYSQIVNDFQKGDIAEGYSVSREKKESFPLTVTSAQKNPTAFYLCASSPTGTQETQYFGPGTRLLVL.

The chain links TRBV18 to TRBJ2-7, with 12 bases fitting TRBD2. Germline CDR1 and CDR2: KGHSH and LQKENI. With 6 bases clipped from V and 1 base from J, the junction kept 7 bases outside the gene matches. CDR3 length: 16 amino acids. The CDR3 DNA is TGTGCCAGCTCGCTTATTGGGACTAGCGGGTCCTACGAGCAGTACTTC. Its translation: CASSLIGTSGSYEQYF.

The chain is built from TRBV4-1 and TRBJ2-3, with 7 bases aligning to TRBD2. Per the germline V gene, CDR1 is MGHRA and CDR2 is YSYEKL. CDR3 size: 14 residues. V lost 3 bases and J lost 4; bases outside the gene matches: 4. The CDR3 region has the DNA TGCGCCAGCAGCCAGACGGGAGGAGCAGATACGCAGTATTTT. Its protein product is CASSQTGGADTQYF.

Concerning this clone: Other nucleotide sequences in the sample specify the same CDR3. The chain has TRBV3-1 (or the pseudogene TRBV3-2) and TRBJ2-1, with D unclear. Trimming stripped 4 bases from V and 7 bases from J, with 5 bases between. CDR1 is LGHDT and CDR2 is YNNKEL in the germline V gene (reference sequence). The CDR3 covers 11 residues. The CDR3 loop is CASSPGNEQFF. DNA of the CDR3: TGTGCCAGCAGCCCAGGTAATGAGCAGTTCTTC.

The chain links TRBV2 to TRBJ1-5, with D hard to call. V was pared by 5 bases and J by 3 bases, with 14 bases between. Germline V gene sequence: CDR1 SNHLY, CDR2 FYNNEI. This CDR3 region has 15 residues. DNA for the CDR3: TGTGCCAGCAGTTTTCTGACTGCTAACAATCAGCCCCAGCATTTT. Amino acid sequence: CASSFLTANNQPQHF.

The genes are TRBV7-6 and TRBJ2-7, with TRBD1 identical over 7 bases. The CDR3 loop spans 15 amino acids. V was clipped by 5 bases and J by 4 bases; unmatched bases: 11. CDR1 and CDR2 (germline): SGHVS, FNYEAQ. As DNA, the CDR3 is TGTGCCAGCAGCCCACAACCGGGACAGAGATACGAGCAGTACTTC. This translates into CASSPQPGQRYEQYF.

The gene calls are TRBV6-2 or TRBV6-3 and TRBJ2-5; D remains unclear. The germline V gene has CDR1 MNHEY and CDR2 SVGEGT. The CDR3 contains 13 residues. V was trimmed by 6 bases and J by 7 bases, leaving 15 bases between them. CDR3 sequence (DNA): TGTGCCAGCAGCGCGGCCACTTTTGGGACCCAGTACTTC. Protein product: CASSAATFGTQYF.

The chain links TRBV3-1 (or the pseudogene TRBV3-2) to TRBJ2-2; no firm D call. The CDR3 extends over 17 amino acids. Germline CDR1 is LGHDT and CDR2 is YNNKEL (reference sequence). The V and J ends lost 3 bases and 2 bases respectively, with 16 bases between them. The DNA of the CDR3 is TGTGCCAGCAGCCAGGGCAGGTTCACGTCTAACACCGGGGAGCTGTTTTTT. It is translated as CASSQGRFTSNTGELFF.

The V call is TRBV4-2, the J call TRBJ2-5, with D perhaps TRBD2 (6 bases). The V and J ends lost 1 base and 5 bases respectively, with 11 bases between them. This CDR3 is 14 amino acids long. Germline CDR1 and CDR2: LGHNA and YNFKEQ. The CDR3 protein is CASSQGSGVETQYF. In DNA form, the CDR3 reads TGTGCCAGCAGCCAAGGTTCGGGGGTGGAGACCCAGTACTTC.

This clone has a handful of counts. The gene calls are TRBV9 and TRBJ2-2, with D hard to call. The length of the CDR3 is 14 residues. The V end lost 0 bases, the J end lost 1 base, and 4 bases lay between the germline ends. The germline CDR1 and CDR2 sequences are SGDLS and YYNGEE. As DNA, the CDR3 is TGTGCCAGCAGCGTAGCGGGGAACACCGGGGAGCTGTTTTTT. Residues: CASSVAGNTGELFF.

The rearrangement uses TRBV19 and TRBJ2-3; D gene uncertain. V was cut by 3 bases and J by 4 bases, with 8 bases left in between. The CDR3 is 13 residues long. Germline lookup yields CDR1 LNHDA and CDR2 SQIVND (reference sequence). Written as DNA, the CDR3 is TGTGCCAGTAGTATCTTCGGAGCAGATACGCAGTATTTT. This codes for CASSIFGADTQYF.

This clone was detected a few times. The chain uses TRBV3-1 (or the pseudogene TRBV3-2) and TRBJ2-7, with D tentatively TRBD1 (6 bases). Germline CDR1 is LGHDT and CDR2 is YNNKEL (reference sequence). The CDR3 totals 12 residues. The V end lost 6 bases, the J end lost 6 bases, and 12 bases lay between the germline ends. The CDR3 loop is CASSLQGSEQYF. CDR3 coding DNA: TGTGCCAGCAGTCTACAGGGTTCCGAGCAGTACTTC.